This TCR beta chain was found in a study of blood T cell repertoires in COVID-19. Study-level background: There were acute and convalescent COVID-19 samples, and they came from the United States, Italy and Spain. PBMCs, B-cell-depleted T cells, or T cells were the source of the cDNA or gDNA that made up the material.

In the authors' workflow: The authors estimated nucleated cell counts from reference gene primer amplification. The method was immunoSEQ multiplex PCR; TCRdb's version includes in-frame clones alone and lacks a portion of them. V and J calls and clone size are those listed in that table; D and trimming were worked out from the DNA. The data contain about 63,000 clones, roughly 85% of them singletons. Germline CDR1 and CDR2: SGHRS and YFSETQ. The V segment lost 4 bases and the J segment 5 bases; nucleotides outside the gene matches: 5. The CDR3 consists of 16 residues. V is TRBV5-1 and J is TRBJ2-2, with TRBD2 matching 13 bases. The TCR was taken from a human donor in a cohort sampled during active COVID-19. The source material was peripheral blood. The CDR3 DNA sequence: TGCGCCAGCAGCCCGGGACTAGCGGGATTAACCGGGGAGCTGTTTTTT. Its protein product is CASSPGLAGLTGELFF.